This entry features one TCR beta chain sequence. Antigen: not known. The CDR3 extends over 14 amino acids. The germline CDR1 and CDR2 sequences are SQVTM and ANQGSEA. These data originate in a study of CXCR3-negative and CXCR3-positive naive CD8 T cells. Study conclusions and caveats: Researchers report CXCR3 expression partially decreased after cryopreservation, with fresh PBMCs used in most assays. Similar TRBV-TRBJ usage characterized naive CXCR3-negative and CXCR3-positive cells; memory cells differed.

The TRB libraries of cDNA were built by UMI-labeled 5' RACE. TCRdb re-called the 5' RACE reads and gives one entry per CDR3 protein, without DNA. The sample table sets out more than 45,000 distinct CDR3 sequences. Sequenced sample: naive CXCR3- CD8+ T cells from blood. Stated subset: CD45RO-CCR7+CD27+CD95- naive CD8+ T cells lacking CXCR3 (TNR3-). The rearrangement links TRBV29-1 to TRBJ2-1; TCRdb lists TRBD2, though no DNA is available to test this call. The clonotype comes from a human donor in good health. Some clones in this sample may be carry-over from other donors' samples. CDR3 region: CSVGRARAYNEQFF.